The TCR beta chain under discussion was sequenced for a study of CD8 T cells in ankylosing spondylitis. The CDR3 covers 19 residues. Whole-study findings and limits: Past studies reported some motif variants in reactive arthritis synovial fluid and blood. A TCR beta motif made of about 8 highly homologous variants seemed typical of ankylosing spondylitis blood.

Quantitative barcoded 5'-RACE was used to prepare TCR beta libraries. In TCRdb, the 5' RACE reads were re-called with MiXCR into one record per CDR3 protein. The table records some 220,000 distinct CDR3 sequences, roughly a tenth of them present only once. About this clonotype: The antigen remains unidentified.

J is TRBJ2-7 and V is TRBV21-1; TRBD1 is the table's D call, not checked against the DNA. TRBV21-1 is given as a pseudogene. Sequences were obtained from blood, either unsorted or a sorted T cell fraction (not recorded which). The receptor's source is a male donor with ankylosing spondylitis or in good health (not recorded which). The CDR3 reads CASSNRLRSTQGPLAEQYF. In DNA form, the CDR3 reads TGTGCCAGCAGCAACCGACTCCGTTCCACACAGGGGCCTTTGGCTGAGCAGTACTTC.